This TCR beta chain was captured in a study of T-cell reconstitution after alpha-beta-depleted transplantation in children. This clonotype was seen more than once but under ten times. The antigen remains unidentified. Broader study findings: Elevated TCRbeta diversity at day 60 was traced, in some patients, to surviving recipient T cells and thymic progenitors. Several hundred expanded graft clones reportedly were the source of alpha-beta T cells about two months after transplant. By one year post-transplant, T-cell counts and diversity largely arose from T cells that were newly produced.

The CDR3 contains 14 residues. CDR1 and CDR2 from the germline V gene are DFQATT and SNEGSKA (reference sequence). V was clipped by 6 bases and J by 5 bases; unmatched bases: 10. For TCRbeta, the library was prepared with unique molecular identifiers. TCRdb re-derived calls from the PCR reads in MiXCR, one entry per CDR3 protein. In the table there are about 980,000 distinct CDR3 sequences, less than 30% of which are singletons. Source: PBMCs, mostly from graft donor cells, taken 360 days after TCRalphabeta/CD19-depleted stem cell transplant. This clonotype originated in a boy under three years old who had a stem cell transplant for SCID, so the T cells may come from the graft donor. The gene calls are TRBV20-1 and TRBJ2-3, with 8 bases matching TRBD2. In nucleotides, the CDR3 is TGCAGTGCCGAGGGTAGCGGGGCGGGAGATACGCAGTATTTT. Protein: CSAEGSGAGDTQYF.